This TCR beta chain was sequenced in a study of cytomegalovirus exposure and HLA in healthy donors. For the study at large: The approximately 710 first-cohort repertoires and the 120 or so validation repertoires shared the same platform, a later analysis reported.

The donors were members of the validation cohort, which comprised 100 to 150 subjects and was separate from the first cohort of more than 500 subjects. V lost 5 bases and J 0 bases, leaving 15 bases between the germline ends. CDR3 length: 16 amino acids. Germline V CDR1 and CDR2: SGHTA, FQGTGA. Profiling relied on immunoSEQ multiplex PCR, and the TCRdb table lists in-frame clones only, not all of them. The sample includes under 200,000 clones, about 95% of them seen just once. The clonotype originates from a woman aged 18-35 years in good health and CMV-seronegative. The J gene is TRBJ2-3, the V gene TRBV7-3; maybe TRBD2 (6 bases). Sequenced sample: PBMCs. Here the CDR3 reads CASSVTSPLSTDTQYF. The DNA of the CDR3 is TGTGCCAGCAGCGTCACTAGCCCCTTGAGCACAGATACGCAGTATTTT.